Listed here are 9 T cell receptor beta chains from one sample, sequenced in a study of OX40 agonist ivuxolimab in advanced cancers. TCRdb keeps only in-frame clones here, not all; method: immunoSEQ multiplex PCR. The sample consists of tens of thousands of clones, roughly 89% of them appearing once. Source: CD4+ or CD8+ T cells sorted from blood, taken in a trial of the OX40 agonist ivuxolimab. The source of these receptors is an adult with an advanced solid tumor such as melanoma, head and neck, liver or kidney cancer.

The V call is TRBV2, the J call TRBJ2-1; D is unresolved. Trimming took 6 bases from V and 2 from J, leaving 14 bases between them. The germline V gene encodes CDR1 SNHLY and CDR2 FYNNEI. The CDR3 length is 15 residues. The CDR3 reads CASRPGTVPYNEQFF. The CDR3, as DNA: TGTGCCAGCAGGCCCGGTACGGTACCCTACAATGAGCAGTTCTTC.

This chain uses TRBV25-1 with TRBJ2-7; D gene ambiguous. The CDR3 runs 14 residues. Trimming took off 3 bases at V and 6 bases at J, with 15 bases between the two ends. Per the germline V gene, CDR1 is MGHDK and CDR2 is SYGVNS. The CDR3 loop is CASSDQAPTGEQYF. The CDR3 DNA sequence: TGTGCCAGCAGTGATCAAGCACCCACGGGCGAGCAGTACTTC.

The chain employs TRBV7-9 and TRBJ2-7; 7 bases align to TRBD2. The germline CDR1 and CDR2 sequences are SEHNR and FQNEAQ (reference sequence). This CDR3 comprises 15 residues. The V and J ends lost 5 bases and 0 bases, in that order; junction bases with no gene match: 7. Here the CDR3 reads CASSASGTFSYEQYF. DNA of the CDR3: TGTGCCAGCAGCGCTAGCGGTACGTTCTCCTACGAGCAGTACTTC.

This chain links TRBV5-1 with TRBJ1-2; perhaps TRBD1 as D (6 bases). The CDR3 covers 13 residues. Trimming cost V 5 bases and J 2 bases, with 10 bases left between them. Germline V gives CDR1 SGHRS, CDR2 YFSETQ. DNA of the CDR3: TGCGCCAGCAGTCCTACAGGGAACTATGGCTACACCTTC. Its protein product is CASSPTGNYGYTF.

This clone was observed a few times. The rearrangement joins TRBV12-5 to TRBJ1-1; D is unresolved. The V gene's germline CDR1 is LGHNT and CDR2 FRNRAP. Trimming took off 6 bases at V and 3 bases at J, with 11 bases between the two ends. There are 13 residues in the CDR3. The CDR3 region is CASGQTLHTEAFF. In DNA, the CDR3 is TGTGCTAGTGGACAGACACTACACACTGAAGCTTTCTTT.

The chain uses TRBV5-6 and TRBJ2-7, with D tentatively TRBD2 (6 bases). The CDR3 runs 16 residues. CDR1 is SGHDT and CDR2 is YYEEEE in the germline V gene. The V gene lost 4 bases and the J gene lost 3 bases, with 20 bases spanning the gap. The CDR3 loop reads CASSPWDRSGGYEQYF. CDR3 DNA sequence: TGTGCCAGCAGCCCTTGGGACCGTAGCGGCGGCTACGAGCAGTACTTC.

The chain links TRBV5-1 to TRBJ2-2; tentatively, D is TRBD1 (6 bases). Germline V CDR1 and CDR2: SGHRS, YFSETQ. V was pared by 0 bases and J by 2 bases, with 11 bases between. This CDR3 comprises 16 residues. Here the CDR3 reads CASSLAGTINTGELFF. DNA of the CDR3: TGCGCCAGCAGCTTGGCCGGGACAATTAACACCGGGGAGCTGTTTTTT.

V and J are TRBV19 and TRBJ1-5; D is perhaps TRBD1 (5 bases). CDR3 size: 16 residues. The germline V gene has CDR1 LNHDA and CDR2 SQIVND (reference sequence). V lost 6 bases, J lost 3 bases, and 18 bases lay in between. The CDR3, as DNA: TGTGCCAGTAGCCTCCCCGGGACTGGATTCAATCAGCCCCAGCATTTT. Protein: CASSLPGTGFNQPQHF.

The chain recombines TRBV6-5 with TRBJ2-3; D gene ambiguous. CDR1 is MNHEY, CDR2 SVGAGI, per germline. The V gene lost 4 bases and the J gene lost 1 base, with 9 bases spanning the gap. CDR3 length: 14 residues. CDR3 region: CASSSVSRTDTQYF. The CDR3, as DNA: TGTGCCAGCAGTTCGGTTTCGCGCACAGATACGCAGTATTTT.